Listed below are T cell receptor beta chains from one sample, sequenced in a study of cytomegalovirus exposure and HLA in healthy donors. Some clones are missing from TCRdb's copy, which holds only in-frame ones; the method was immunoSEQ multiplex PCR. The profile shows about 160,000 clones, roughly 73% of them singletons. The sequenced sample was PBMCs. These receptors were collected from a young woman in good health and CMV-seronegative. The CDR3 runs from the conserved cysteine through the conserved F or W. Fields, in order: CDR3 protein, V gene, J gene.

CDR3aa: CASSQDPVQQNYGYTF; v_gene: TRBV4-1; j_gene: TRBJ1-2
CDR3aa: CATRSNTEAFF; v_gene: TRBV6-5; j_gene: TRBJ1-1
CDR3aa: CASSPQGQNTYNSPLHF; v_gene: TRBV18; j_gene: TRBJ1-6
CDR3aa: CASRLTGKSGELFF; v_gene: TRBV27; j_gene: TRBJ2-2
CDR3aa: CASSPDITNYGYTF; v_gene: TRBV2; j_gene: TRBJ1-2
CDR3aa: CASSRGQGLQFF; v_gene: TRBV11-3; j_gene: TRBJ2-1
CDR3aa: CASRNRGGNTEAFF; v_gene: TRBV19; j_gene: TRBJ1-1
CDR3aa: CSVEVVRGGDTQYF; v_gene: TRBV29-1; j_gene: TRBJ2-3
CDR3aa: CASSGRYTTNEKLFF; v_gene: TRBV2; j_gene: TRBJ1-4
CDR3aa: CASSYESPAYIDGYTF; v_gene: TRBV6-5; j_gene: TRBJ1-2
CDR3aa: CASSLPGNTIYF; v_gene: TRBV7-9; j_gene: TRBJ1-3
CDR3aa: CASSQAEGGGYTEAFF; v_gene: TRBV4-1; j_gene: TRBJ1-1
CDR3aa: CASSLFGRPLTSGNTIYF; v_gene: TRBV5-4; j_gene: TRBJ1-3
CDR3aa: CASNLDSGTDTQYF; v_gene: TRBV11-2; j_gene: TRBJ2-3
CDR3aa: CASSFQGQSYEQYF; v_gene: TRBV5-1; j_gene: TRBJ2-7
CDR3aa: CASSGGEKEEKLFF; v_gene: TRBV6-1; j_gene: TRBJ1-4
CDR3aa: CASTQGPASGGYTF; v_gene: TRBV6-4; j_gene: TRBJ1-2
CDR3aa: CASSLGQGLEAFF; v_gene: TRBV7-2; j_gene: TRBJ1-1
CDR3aa: CASSWTGYGNEKLFF; v_gene: TRBV27; j_gene: TRBJ1-4
CDR3aa: CASSRDGYGYTF; v_gene: TRBV14; j_gene: TRBJ1-2